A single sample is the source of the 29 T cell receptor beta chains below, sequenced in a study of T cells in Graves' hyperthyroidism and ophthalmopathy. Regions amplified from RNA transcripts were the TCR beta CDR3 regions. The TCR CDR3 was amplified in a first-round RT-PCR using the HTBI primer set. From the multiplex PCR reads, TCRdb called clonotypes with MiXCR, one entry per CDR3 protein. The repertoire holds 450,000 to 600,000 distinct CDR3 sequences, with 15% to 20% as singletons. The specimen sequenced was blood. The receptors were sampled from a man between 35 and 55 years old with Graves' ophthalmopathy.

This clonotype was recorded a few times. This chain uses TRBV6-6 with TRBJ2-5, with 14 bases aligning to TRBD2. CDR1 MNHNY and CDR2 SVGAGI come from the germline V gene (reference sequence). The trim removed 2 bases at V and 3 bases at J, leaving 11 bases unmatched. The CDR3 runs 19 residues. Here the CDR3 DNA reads TGTGCCAGCAGTTACCCCCAGACTAGCGGGGGGGCCCTCGAAGAGACCCAGTACTTC. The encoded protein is CASSYPQTSGGALEETQYF.

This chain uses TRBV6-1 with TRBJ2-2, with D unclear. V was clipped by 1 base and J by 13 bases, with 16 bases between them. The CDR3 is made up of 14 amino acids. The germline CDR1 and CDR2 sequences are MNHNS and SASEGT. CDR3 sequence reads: CASSEVTAIKRLFF. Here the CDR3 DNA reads TGTGCCAGCAGTGAAGTAACAGCTATCAAACGGCTGTTTTTT.

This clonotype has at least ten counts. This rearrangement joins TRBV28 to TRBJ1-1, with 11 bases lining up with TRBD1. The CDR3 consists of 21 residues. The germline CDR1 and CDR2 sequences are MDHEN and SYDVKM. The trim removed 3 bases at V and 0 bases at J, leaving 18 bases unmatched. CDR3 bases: TGTGCCAGCAGTTTCTCCCCAAGTGACTTCGGGACAGGGGGGATGAACACTGAAGCTTTCTTT. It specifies CASSFSPSDFGTGGMNTEAFF.

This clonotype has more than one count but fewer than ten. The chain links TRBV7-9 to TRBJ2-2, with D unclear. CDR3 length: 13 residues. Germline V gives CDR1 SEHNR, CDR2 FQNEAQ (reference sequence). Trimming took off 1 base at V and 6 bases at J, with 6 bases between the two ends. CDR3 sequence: CASSLEGSGELFF. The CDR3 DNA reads TGTGCCAGCAGCTTAGAAGGGTCCGGGGAGCTGTTTTTT.

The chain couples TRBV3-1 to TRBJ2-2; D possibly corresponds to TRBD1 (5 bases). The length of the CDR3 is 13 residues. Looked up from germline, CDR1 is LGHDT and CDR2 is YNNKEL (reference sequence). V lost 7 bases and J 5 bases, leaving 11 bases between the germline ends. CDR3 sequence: CASNVGPTGELFF. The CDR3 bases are TGTGCCAGCAACGTGGGGCCAACCGGGGAGCTGTTTTTT.

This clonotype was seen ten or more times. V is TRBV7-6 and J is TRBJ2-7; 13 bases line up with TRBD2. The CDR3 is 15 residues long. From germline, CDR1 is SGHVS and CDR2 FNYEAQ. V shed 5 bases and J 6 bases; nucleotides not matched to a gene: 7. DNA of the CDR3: TGTGCCAGCAGCACAGAACTAGCGGGAGGGGGCGAGCAGTACTTC. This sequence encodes CASSTELAGGGEQYF. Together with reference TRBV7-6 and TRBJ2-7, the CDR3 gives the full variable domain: GAGVSQSPRYKVTKRGQDVALRCDPISGHVSLYWYRQALGQGPEFLTYFNYEAQQDKSGLPNDRFSAERPEGSISTLTIQRTEQRDSAMYRCASSTELAGGGEQYFGPGTRLTVT.

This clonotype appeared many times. The CDR3 region is CASSPGDRGYGYTF. CDR3 bases: TGTGCCAGCTCACCCGGGGACAGGGGCTATGGCTACACCTTC. This chain joins TRBV18 and TRBJ1-2, with 10 bases matching TRBD1. From germline, CDR1 is KGHSH and CDR2 LQKENI. With V trimmed by 3 bases and J by 4 bases, 2 bases remained unmatched. This CDR3 spans 14 amino acids.

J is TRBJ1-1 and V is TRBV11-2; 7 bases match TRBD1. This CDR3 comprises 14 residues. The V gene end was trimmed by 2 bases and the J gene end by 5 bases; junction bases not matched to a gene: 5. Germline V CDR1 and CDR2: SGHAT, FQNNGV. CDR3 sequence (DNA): TGTGCCAGCAGCTTAACAGGGGCGACTACTGAAGCTTTCTTT. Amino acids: CASSLTGATTEAFF.

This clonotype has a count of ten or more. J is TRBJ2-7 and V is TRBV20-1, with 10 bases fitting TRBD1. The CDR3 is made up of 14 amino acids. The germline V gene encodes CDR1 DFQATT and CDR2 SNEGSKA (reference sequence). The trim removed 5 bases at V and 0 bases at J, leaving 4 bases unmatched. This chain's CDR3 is CSALRQGASYEQYF. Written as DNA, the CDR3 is TGCAGTGCTCTTCGACAGGGGGCCTCCTACGAGCAGTACTTC.

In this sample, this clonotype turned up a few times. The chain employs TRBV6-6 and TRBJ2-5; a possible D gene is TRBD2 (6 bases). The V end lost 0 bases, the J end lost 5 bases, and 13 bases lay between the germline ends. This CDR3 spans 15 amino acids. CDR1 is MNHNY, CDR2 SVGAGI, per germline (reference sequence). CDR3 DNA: TGTGCCAGCAGTTACTCTCGCCTAGCGAGGGAGACCCAGTACTTC. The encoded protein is CASSYSRLARETQYF.

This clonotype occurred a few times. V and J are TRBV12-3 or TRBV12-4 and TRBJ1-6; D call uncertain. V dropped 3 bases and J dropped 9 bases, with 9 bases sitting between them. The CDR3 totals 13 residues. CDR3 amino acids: CASSFAEGSPLHF. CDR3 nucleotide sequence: TGTGCCAGCAGTTTCGCGGAAGGTTCACCCCTCCACTTT.

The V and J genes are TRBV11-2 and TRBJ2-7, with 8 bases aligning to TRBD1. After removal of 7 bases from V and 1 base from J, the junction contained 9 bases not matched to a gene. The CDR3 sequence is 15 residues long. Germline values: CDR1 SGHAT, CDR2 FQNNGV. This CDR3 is CASTTGQGVSYEQYF. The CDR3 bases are TGTGCCAGCACCACCGGACAGGGAGTATCCTACGAGCAGTACTTC.

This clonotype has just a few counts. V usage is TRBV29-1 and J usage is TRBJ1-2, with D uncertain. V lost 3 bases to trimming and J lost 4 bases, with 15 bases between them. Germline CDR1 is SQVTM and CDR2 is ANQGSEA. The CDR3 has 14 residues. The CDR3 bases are TGCAGCGTTGATTGGGCCGATGAAAGCTATGGCTACACCTTC. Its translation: CSVDWADESYGYTF.

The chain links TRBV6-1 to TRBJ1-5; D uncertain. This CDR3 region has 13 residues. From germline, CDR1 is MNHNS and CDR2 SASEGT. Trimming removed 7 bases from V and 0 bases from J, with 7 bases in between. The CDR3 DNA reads TGTGCCAGCATCCGGGATAGCAATCAGCCCCAGCATTTT. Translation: CASIRDSNQPQHF.

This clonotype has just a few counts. In DNA form, the CDR3 reads TGCGCCAGCAGTGCTCTAGCGGGGGGGCGAAATGAGCAGTTCTTC. Translated: CASSALAGGRNEQFF. The chain uses TRBV10-2 and TRBJ2-1; TRBD2 agrees at 12 bases. CDR3 length equals 15 residues. CDR1 is WSHSY, CDR2 SAAADI, per germline. V shed 4 bases, J shed 7 bases, and the junction held 5 bases outside the gene matches.

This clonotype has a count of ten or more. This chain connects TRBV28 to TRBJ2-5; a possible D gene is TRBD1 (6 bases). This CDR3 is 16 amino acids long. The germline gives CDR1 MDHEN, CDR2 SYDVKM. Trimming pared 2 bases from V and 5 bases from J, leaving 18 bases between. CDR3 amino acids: CASSLQGTFRPETQYF. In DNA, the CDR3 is TGTGCCAGCAGTTTACAAGGGACATTCCGCCCCGAGACCCAGTACTTC. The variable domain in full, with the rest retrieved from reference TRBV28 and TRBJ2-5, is DVKVTQSSRYLVKRTGEKVFLECVQDMDHENMFWYRQDPGLGLRLIYFSYDVKMKEKGDIPEGYSVSREKKERFSLILESASTNQTSMYLCASSLQGTFRPETQYFGPGTRLLVL.

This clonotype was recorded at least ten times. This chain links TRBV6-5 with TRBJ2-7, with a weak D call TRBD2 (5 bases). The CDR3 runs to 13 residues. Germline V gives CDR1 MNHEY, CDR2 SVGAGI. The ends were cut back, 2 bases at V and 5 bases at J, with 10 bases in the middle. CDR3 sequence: CASSYVGSHEQYF. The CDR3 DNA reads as TGTGCCAGCAGTTACGTAGGGAGTCACGAGCAGTACTTC.

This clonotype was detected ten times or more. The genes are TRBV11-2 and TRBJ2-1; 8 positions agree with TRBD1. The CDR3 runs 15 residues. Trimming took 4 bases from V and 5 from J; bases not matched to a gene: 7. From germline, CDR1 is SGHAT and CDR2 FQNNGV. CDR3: CASSSQGASDNEQFF. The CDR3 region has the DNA TGTGCCAGCAGCTCGCAGGGGGCGTCGGACAATGAGCAGTTCTTC.

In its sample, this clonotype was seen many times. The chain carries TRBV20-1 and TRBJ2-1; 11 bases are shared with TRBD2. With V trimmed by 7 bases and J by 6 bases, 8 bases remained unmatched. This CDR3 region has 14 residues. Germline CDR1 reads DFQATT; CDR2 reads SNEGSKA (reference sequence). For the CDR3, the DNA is TGCAGTGGCCTTAGCGGGGGGGCAGGCAATGAGCAGTTCTTC. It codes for CSGLSGGAGNEQFF.

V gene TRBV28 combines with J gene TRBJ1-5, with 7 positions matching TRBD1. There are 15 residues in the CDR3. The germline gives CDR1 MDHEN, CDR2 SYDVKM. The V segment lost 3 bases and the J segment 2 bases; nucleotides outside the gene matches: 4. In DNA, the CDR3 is TGTGCCAGCAGTTTCTACGGACAGGGCAATCAGCCCCAGCATTTT. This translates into CASSFYGQGNQPQHF.

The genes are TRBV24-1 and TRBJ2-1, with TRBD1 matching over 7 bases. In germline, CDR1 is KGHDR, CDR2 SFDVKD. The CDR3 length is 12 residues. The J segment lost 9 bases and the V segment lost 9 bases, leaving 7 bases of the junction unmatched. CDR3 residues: CATSGQTFEQFF. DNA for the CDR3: TGTGCCACCTCGGGACAGACTTTTGAGCAGTTCTTC.

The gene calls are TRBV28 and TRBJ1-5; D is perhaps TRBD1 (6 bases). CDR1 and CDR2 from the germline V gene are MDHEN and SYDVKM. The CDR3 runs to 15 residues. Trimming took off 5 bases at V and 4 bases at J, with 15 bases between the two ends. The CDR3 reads CASSPTDSVNQPQHF. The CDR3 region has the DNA TGTGCCAGCAGTCCAACGGACAGCGTTAATCAGCCCCAGCATTTT.

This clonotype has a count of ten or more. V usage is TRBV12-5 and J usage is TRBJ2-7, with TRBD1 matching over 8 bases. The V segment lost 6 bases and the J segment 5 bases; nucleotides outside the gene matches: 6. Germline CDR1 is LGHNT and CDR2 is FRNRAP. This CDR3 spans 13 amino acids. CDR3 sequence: CASGWTGKDEQYF. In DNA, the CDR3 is TGTGCTAGTGGATGGACAGGGAAGGACGAGCAGTACTTC. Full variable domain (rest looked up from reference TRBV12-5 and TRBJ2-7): DARVTQTPRHKVTEMGQEVTMRCQPILGHNTVFWYRQTMMQGLELLAYFRNRAPLDDSGMPKDRFSAEMPDATLATLKIQPSEPRDSAVYFCASGWTGKDEQYFGPGTRLTVT.

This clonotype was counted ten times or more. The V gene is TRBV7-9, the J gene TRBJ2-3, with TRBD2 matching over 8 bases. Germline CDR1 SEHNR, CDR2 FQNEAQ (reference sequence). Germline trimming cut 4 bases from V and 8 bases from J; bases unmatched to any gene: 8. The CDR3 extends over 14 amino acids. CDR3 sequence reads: CASSWSGSVGTQYF. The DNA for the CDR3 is TGTGCCAGCAGCTGGAGCGGGAGTGTCGGTACGCAGTATTTT.

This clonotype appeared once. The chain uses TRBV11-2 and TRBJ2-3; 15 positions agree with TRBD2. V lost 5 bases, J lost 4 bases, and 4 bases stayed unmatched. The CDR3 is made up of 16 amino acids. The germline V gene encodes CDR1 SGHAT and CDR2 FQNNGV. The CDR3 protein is CASSPGLAGGADTQYF. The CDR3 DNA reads TGTGCCAGCAGCCCCGGACTAGCGGGAGGGGCAGATACGCAGTATTTT.

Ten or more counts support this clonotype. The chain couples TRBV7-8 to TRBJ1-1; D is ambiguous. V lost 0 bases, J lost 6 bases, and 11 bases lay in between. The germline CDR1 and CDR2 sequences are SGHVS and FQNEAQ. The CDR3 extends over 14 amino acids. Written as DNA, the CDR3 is TGTGCCAGCAGCTTAGCGTTGGCGATGGCTGAAGCTTTCTTT. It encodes CASSLALAMAEAFF.

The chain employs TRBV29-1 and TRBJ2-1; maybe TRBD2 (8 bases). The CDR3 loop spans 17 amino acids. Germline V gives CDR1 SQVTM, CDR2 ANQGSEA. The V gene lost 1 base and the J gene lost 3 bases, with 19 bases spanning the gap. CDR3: CSVEGREGAGIYNEQFF. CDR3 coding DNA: TGCAGCGTTGAAGGCCGGGAGGGGGCAGGGATCTACAATGAGCAGTTCTTC.

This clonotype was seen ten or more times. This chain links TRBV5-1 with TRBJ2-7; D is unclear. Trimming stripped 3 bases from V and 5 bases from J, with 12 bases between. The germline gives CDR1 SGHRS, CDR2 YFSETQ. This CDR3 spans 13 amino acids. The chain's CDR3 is CASSYDQPDEQYF. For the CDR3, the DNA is TGCGCCAGCAGCTACGATCAACCGGACGAGCAGTACTTC.

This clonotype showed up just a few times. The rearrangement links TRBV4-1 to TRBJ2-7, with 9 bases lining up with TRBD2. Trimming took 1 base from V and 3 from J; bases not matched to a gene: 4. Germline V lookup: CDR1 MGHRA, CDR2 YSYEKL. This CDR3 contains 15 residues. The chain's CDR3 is CASSQAQREVYEQYF. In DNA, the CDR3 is TGCGCCAGCAGCCAAGCCCAGCGGGAGGTCTACGAGCAGTACTTC.